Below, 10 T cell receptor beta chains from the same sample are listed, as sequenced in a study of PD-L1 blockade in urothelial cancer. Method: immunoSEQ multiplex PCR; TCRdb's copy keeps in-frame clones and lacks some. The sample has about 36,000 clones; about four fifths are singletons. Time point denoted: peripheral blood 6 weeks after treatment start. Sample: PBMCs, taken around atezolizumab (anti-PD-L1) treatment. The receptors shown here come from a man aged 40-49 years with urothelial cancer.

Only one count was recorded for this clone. The CDR3 spells CASSLTVGAYEQYF. The CDR3 nucleotides are TGTGCCAGCAGTTTAACAGTCGGGGCCTACGAGCAGTACTTC. The chain uses TRBV27 and TRBJ2-7; tentative D call: TRBD2 (5 bases). Germline V gives CDR1 MNHEY, CDR2 SMNVEV (reference sequence). V was pared by 2 bases and J by 2 bases, with 10 bases between. The CDR3 consists of 14 residues.

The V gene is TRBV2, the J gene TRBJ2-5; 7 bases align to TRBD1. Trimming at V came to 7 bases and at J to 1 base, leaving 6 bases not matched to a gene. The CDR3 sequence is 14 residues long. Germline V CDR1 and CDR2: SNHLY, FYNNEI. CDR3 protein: CASTSQGIQETQYF. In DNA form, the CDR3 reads TGTGCCAGCACCTCACAGGGGATCCAAGAGACCCAGTACTTC.

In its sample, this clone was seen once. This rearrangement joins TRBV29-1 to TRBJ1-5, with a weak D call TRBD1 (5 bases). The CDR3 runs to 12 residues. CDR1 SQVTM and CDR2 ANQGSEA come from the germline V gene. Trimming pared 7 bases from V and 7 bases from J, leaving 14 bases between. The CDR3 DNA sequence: TGCAGCGCCCGGTCAGGGTCCCAGCCCCAGCATTTT. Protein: CSARSGSQPQHF.

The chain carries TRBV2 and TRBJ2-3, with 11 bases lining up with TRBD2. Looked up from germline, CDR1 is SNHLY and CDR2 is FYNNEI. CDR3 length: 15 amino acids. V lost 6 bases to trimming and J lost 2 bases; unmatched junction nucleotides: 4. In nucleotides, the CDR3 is TGTGCCAGCAGATTTAGCGGGAGGGACACAGATACGCAGTATTTT. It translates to CASRFSGRDTDTQYF. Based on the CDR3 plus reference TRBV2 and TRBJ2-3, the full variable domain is EPEVTQTPSHQVTQMGQEVILRCVPISNHLYFYWYRQILGQKVEFLVSFYNNEISEKSEIFDDQFSVERPDGSNFTLKIRSTKLEDSAMYFCASRFSGRDTDTQYFGPGTRLTVL.

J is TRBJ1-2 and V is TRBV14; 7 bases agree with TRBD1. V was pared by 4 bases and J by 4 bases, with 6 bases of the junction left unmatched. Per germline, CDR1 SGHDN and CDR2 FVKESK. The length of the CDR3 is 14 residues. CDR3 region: CASSLTGVGYGYTF. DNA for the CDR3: TGTGCCAGCAGCCTCACAGGGGTCGGCTATGGCTACACCTTC.

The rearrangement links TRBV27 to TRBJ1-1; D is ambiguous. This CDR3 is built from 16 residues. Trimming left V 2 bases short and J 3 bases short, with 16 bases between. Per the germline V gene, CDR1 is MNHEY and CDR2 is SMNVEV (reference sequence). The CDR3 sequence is CASSLTPPRRDTEAFF. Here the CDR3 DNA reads TGTGCCAGCAGTTTAACCCCCCCACGTCGGGACACTGAAGCTTTCTTT.

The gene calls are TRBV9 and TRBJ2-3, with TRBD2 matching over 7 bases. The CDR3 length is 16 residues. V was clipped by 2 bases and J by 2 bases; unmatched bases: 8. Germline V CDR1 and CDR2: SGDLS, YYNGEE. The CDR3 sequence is CASSVTGTKHTDTQYF. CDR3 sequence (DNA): TGTGCCAGCAGCGTCACCGGGACTAAGCACACAGATACGCAGTATTTT.

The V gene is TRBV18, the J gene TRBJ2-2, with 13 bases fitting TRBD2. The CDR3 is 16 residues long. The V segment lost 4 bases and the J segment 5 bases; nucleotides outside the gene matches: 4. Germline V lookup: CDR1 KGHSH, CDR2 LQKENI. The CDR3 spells CASSRGLAGNTGELFF. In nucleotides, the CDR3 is TGTGCCAGCTCACGGGGACTAGCGGGAAATACCGGGGAGCTGTTTTTT.

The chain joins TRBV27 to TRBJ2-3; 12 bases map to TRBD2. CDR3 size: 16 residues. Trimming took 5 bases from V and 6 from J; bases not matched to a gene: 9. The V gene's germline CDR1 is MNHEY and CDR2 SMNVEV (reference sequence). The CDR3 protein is CASSIALAGGGDTQYF. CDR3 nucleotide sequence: TGTGCCAGCAGTATAGCACTAGCGGGAGGTGGGGATACGCAGTATTTT.

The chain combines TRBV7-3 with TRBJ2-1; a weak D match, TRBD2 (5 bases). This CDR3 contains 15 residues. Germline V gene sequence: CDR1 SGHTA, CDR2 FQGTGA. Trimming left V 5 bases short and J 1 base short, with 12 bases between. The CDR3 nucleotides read TGTGCCAGCAGCCCCTGGAGGTTGTCCTACAATGAGCAGTTCTTC. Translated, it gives CASSPWRLSYNEQFF.